One TCR beta chain is described in this entry. The target antigen is unknown. This CDR3 spans 12 amino acids. Germline values: CDR1 GTSNPN, CDR2 SVGIG (reference sequence). V gave up 0 bases and J gave up 8 bases; unmatched junction bases: 0. The data derive from a study of cytomegalovirus exposure and HLA in healthy donors. Study outcomes and limitations: Several V segments, TRBV6-2 and TRBV6-3 among them, could not be told apart and were dropped. In a later analysis, at a false discovery rate of 0.05, 17,000 or so TCR beta sequences matched HLA alleles. Prior analysis indicated that the majority of TCR beta V segments exhibited productivity approximately 90% or approximately 30% of the time.

Amplification used 60 Vbeta primers and 13 Jbeta primers. The method was immunoSEQ multiplex PCR; TCRdb's version includes in-frame clones alone and lacks a portion of them. Seen here are 100,000 to 150,000 clones, roughly 75% observed once, and the top ten hold 3% to 3.5%. What was sequenced was PBMCs. The receptor's source is a woman aged 50 to 60 in good health and CMV-seronegative. The V and J genes are TRBV30 and TRBJ2-2; 7 nucleotides agree with TRBD1. The CDR3 region has the DNA TGTGCCTGGAGTGTACAGGGGGGGGAGCTGTTTTTT. This gives the protein CAWSVQGGELFF.